This T cell receptor beta chain is from a study of STAT5B mutations in CD4+ large granular lymphocyte leukemia. Overall study: The CDR3 'QG' motif was associated with a particular HLA allele among healthy donors.

Study results and limitations: Compared with healthy controls (2/35), patient top clones favored TRBV06 (8/27).

A word on this clone: Antigen: not known.

Germline V gene sequence: CDR1 WNHNN, CDR2 SYGVQD (reference sequence). V lost 2 bases and J lost 3, with 14 bases in between. The CDR3 is 15 amino acids. In the authors' methods: A productive frequency of 2.59 x 10-5 was the lowest detectable. Data came from immunoSEQ multiplex PCR; TCRdb stores just in-frame clones and leaves some out. V and J calls and clone size are as listed in that table; D and trimming were resolved from the DNA. The sample lists 35,000 or so clones; around 88% were seen once. The source material was CD4+ T cells from blood buffy coats. This receptor was obtained from a human donor in good health. This chain joins TRBV10-1 and TRBJ2-7; D perhaps matches TRBD2 (6 bases). CDR3: CASSEQAGPLYEQYF. CDR3 DNA sequence: TGCGCCAGCAGTGAGCAAGCGGGTCCCCTCTACGAGCAGTACTTC.